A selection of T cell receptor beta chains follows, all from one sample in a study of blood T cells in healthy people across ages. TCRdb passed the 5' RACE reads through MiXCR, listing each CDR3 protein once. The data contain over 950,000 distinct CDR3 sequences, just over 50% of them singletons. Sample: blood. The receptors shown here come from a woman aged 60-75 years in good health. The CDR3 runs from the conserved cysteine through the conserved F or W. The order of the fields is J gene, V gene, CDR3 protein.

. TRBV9 CASSTSFSGRAYEQYF
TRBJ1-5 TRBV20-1 CSAIQGAQVQPQHF
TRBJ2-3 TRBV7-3 CASSSLGLRADTQYF
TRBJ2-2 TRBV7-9 CASSRDSFTGELFF
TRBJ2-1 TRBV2 CASSVLVFYLFF
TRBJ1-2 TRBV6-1 CASRVVDRSYGYTF
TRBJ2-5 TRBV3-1 CASSRDRAQETQYF
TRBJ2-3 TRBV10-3 CAISGPWGDRGLGTDTQYF
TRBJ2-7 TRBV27 CASSASRGETSYEQYF
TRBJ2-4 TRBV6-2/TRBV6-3 CASSYSPGQLKNIQYF
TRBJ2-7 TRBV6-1 CASRGLSYEQYF
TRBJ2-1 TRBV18 CASSPVDDRGLEQFF
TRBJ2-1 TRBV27 CASSTIRNEQFF
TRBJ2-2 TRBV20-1 CSAAPLNTGELFF
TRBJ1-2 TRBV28 CASSITQQGSTF
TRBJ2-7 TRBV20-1 CSAIADSYEQYF
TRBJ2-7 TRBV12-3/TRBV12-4 CASSSIGTGSYEQYF
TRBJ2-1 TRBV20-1 CSARDIASGNYNEQFF
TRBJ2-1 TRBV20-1 CSAAGAGGYNEQSF
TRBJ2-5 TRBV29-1 CSSKGLAAYNEQYF
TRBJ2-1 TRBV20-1 CSARDRAGSEQFF
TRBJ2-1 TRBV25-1 CASSEFGVPPTSGTHNEQFF
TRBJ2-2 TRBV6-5 CATRTGVNTGELFF
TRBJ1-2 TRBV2 CASRPPGHQEGYTF
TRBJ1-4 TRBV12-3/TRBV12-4 CASSSPTGWNEKLFF
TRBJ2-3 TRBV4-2 CASSQDGGLEVDTQYF
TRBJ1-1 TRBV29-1 CSGIARNTEAFF
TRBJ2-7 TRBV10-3 CAISETGLAPFSYEQYF
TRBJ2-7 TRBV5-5 CASATLAYLEQYF
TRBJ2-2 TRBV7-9 CASSFLRASGPGELFF
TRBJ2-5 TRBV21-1 CASSKAVRLETQYF
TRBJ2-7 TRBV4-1 CASSQVFYEQYF
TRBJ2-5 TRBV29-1 CSVRVAETQYF
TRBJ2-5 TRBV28 CASSLPRSQETQYF
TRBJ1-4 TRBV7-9 CASSPIGSEKLFF
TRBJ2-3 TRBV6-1 CASKLGSTDTQYF
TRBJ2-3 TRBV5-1 CASSLDSGNKDTQYF
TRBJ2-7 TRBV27 CASSFRPPASIQYF
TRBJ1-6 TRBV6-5 CASRRDPGNSPLHF
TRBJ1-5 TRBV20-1 CSARDRGGPFQPQHF
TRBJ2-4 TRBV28 CASCPRTGLTEQYF
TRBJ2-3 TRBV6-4 CASSDDRDTDTQYF
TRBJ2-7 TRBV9 CASSVGQGTSYEQYF
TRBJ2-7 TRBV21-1 CASSKARLADNEQYF
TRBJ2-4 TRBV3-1 CPSSPSLVAKNIQYF
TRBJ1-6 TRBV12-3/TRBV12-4 CASSRREYNSPLHF
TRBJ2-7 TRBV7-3 CASSLGSGITDEQYF
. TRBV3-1 CASSQDRGRMIYEQYF
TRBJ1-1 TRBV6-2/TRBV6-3 CASSYDRGIAEAFF
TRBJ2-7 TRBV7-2 CASSPGRISYEQYF
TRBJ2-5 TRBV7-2 CASSLLGRAFETQYF
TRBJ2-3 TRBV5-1 CASSLGLAGVLSTDTQYF
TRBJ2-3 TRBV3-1 CASKEGLPVGTDTQYF
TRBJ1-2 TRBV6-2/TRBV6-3 CASIRDPSRYGYTF
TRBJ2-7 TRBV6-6 CASSDQRVYEQYF